Below, 5 T cell receptor beta chains from the same sample are listed, as sequenced in a study of blood T cell repertoires in COVID-19. Profiling relied on immunoSEQ multiplex PCR, and the TCRdb table lists in-frame clones only, not all of them. The table has roughly 230,000 clones, more than 65% seen once. Sequencing used peripheral blood. Receptor source: a man aged 45-65 years with active or convalescent COVID-19.

The rearrangement uses TRBV18 and TRBJ1-5, with 9 bases that match TRBD1. The CDR3 runs to 16 residues. Germline lookup yields CDR1 KGHSH and CDR2 LQKENI. J lost 5 bases, V lost 3 bases, and 8 bases had no gene match. CDR3 region: CASSPAGGQGYQPQHF. CDR3 in DNA: TGTGCCAGCTCACCCGCGGGGGGACAGGGCTATCAGCCCCAGCATTTT.

The V and J genes are TRBV6-6 and TRBJ1-2; D uncertain. Trimming removed 6 bases at V and 4 bases at J, with 12 bases between. Germline lookup yields CDR1 MNHNY and CDR2 SVGAGI (reference sequence). The CDR3 contains 13 residues. CDR3 sequence (DNA): TGTGCCAGCAGCCCTCGGGAGGGCTATGGCTACACCTTC. This gives the protein CASSPREGYGYTF.

This clone was detected once. Within the sample, other DNA sequences also encode this same CDR3. This chain connects TRBV5-1 to TRBJ1-2, with TRBD1 identical over 8 bases. Germline V gene data show CDR1 as SGHRS and CDR2 as YFSETQ. The junction had 6 bases not matched to a gene; V was cut back by 0 bases and J by 8 bases. This CDR3 is 14 amino acids long. The CDR3 region is CASSLDRTGFGYTF. In nucleotides, the CDR3 is TGCGCCAGCAGCTTGGATAGGACAGGGTTCGGCTACACCTTC.

The genes are TRBV4-3 and TRBJ2-1; D gene ambiguous. Between the trimmed V and J ends, which lost 3 bases and 0 bases, there was a span of 9 bases. The germline gives CDR1 LGHNA, CDR2 YSLEER. The CDR3 consists of 15 residues. CDR3 DNA: TGCGCCAGCAGCCAGAGTAGGAGCTCCTACAATGAGCAGTTCTTC. Translating gives CASSQSRSSYNEQFF.

By share, this clone ranks as medium-sized. The sample carries other DNA sequences with the same CDR3. The chain combines TRBV7-9 with TRBJ2-7, with D possibly matching TRBD2 (5 bases). Germline CDR1 SEHNR, CDR2 FQNEAQ (reference sequence). The length of the CDR3 is 14 residues. V was cut by 1 base and J by 0 bases, with 7 bases left in between. Here the CDR3 reads CASSLGGLSYEQYF. The CDR3, as DNA: TGTGCCAGCAGCTTAGGTGGACTCTCCTACGAGCAGTACTTC.